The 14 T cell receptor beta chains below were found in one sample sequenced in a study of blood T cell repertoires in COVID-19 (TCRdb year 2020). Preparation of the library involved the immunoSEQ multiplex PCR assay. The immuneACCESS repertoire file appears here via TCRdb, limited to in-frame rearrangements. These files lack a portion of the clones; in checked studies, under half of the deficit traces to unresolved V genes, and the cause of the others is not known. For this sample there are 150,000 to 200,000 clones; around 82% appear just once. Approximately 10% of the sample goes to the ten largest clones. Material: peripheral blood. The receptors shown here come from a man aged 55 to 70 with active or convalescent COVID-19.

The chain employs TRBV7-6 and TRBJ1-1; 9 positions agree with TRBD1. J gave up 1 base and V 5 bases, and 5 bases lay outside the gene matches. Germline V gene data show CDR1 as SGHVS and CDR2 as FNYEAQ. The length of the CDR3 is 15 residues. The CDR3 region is CASSVRTGANTEAFF. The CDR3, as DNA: TGTGCCAGCAGCGTCCGGACAGGGGCGAACACTGAAGCTTTCTTT.

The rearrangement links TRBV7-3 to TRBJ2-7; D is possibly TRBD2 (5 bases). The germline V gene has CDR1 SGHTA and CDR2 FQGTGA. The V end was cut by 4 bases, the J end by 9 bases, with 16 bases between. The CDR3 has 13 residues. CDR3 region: CASSSTRGSAQYF. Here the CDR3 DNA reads TGTGCCAGCAGCTCTACCCGAGGGTCCGCGCAGTACTTC.

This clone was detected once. CDR3 nucleotide sequence: TGTGCCAGCAGCTCGCTACCAGGGGGCACTGAAGCTTTCTTT. The encoded protein is CASSSLPGGTEAFF. The V call is TRBV3-1 (or the pseudogene TRBV3-2), the J call TRBJ1-1; 7 bases agree with TRBD1. The V and J ends lost 5 bases and 4 bases, in that order; junction bases with no gene match: 7. CDR1 LGHDT and CDR2 YNNKEL come from the germline V gene (reference sequence). The CDR3 has 14 amino acids.

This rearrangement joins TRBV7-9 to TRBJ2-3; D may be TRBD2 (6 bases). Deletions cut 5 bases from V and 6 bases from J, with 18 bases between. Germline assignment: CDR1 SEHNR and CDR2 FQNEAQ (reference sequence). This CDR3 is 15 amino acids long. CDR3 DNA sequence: TGTGCCAGCAGCCCACGGGAGAGGGACGGGGATACGCAGTATTTT. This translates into CASSPRERDGDTQYF.

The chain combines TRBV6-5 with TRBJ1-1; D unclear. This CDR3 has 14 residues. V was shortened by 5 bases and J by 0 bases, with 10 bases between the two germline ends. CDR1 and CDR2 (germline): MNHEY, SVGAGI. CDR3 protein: CASSRDLMNTEAFF. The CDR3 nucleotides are TGTGCCAGCAGTCGGGATTTGATGAACACTGAAGCTTTCTTT.

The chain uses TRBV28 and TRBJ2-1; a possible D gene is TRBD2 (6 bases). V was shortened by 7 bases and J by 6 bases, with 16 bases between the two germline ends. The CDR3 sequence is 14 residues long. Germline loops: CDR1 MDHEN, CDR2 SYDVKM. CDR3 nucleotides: TGTGCCAGCATCGGGACTCCCACTGGCAATGAGCAGTTCTTC. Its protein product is CASIGTPTGNEQFF.

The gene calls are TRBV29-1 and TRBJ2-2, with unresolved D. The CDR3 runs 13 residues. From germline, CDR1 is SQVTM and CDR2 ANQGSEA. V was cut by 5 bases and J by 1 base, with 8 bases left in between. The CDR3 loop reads CSVRQMNTGELFF. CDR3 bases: TGCAGCGTTCGACAAATGAACACCGGGGAGCTGTTTTTT.

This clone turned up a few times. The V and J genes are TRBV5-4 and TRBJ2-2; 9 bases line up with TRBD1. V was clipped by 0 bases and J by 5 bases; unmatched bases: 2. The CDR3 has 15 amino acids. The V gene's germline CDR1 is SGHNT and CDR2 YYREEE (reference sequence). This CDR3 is CASSLAGQGTGELFF. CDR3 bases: TGTGCCAGCAGCTTGGCCGGACAGGGGACCGGGGAGCTGTTTTTT.

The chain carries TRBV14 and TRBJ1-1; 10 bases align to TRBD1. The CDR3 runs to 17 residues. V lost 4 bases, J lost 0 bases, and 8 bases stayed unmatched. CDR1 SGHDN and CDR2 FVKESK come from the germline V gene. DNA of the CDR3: TGTGCCAGCAGCCCTGCGGGGACAGGGGCGCTGAACACTGAAGCTTTCTTT. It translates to CASSPAGTGALNTEAFF.

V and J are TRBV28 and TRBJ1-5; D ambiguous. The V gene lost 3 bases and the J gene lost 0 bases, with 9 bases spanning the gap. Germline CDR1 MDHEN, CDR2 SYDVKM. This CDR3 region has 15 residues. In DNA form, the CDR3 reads TGTGCCAGCAGTTTTTTTTCTAATAGCAATCAGCCCCAGCATTTT. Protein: CASSFFSNSNQPQHF.

CDR3 sequence: CASSPLAGSYNEQFF. CDR3 coding DNA: TGTGCCAGCAGCCCACTAGCGGGGTCCTACAATGAGCAGTTCTTC. The V and J genes are TRBV7-3 and TRBJ2-1; 10 nucleotides match TRBD2. V shed 5 bases and J 1 base; nucleotides not matched to a gene: 2. Germline V lookup: CDR1 SGHTA, CDR2 FQGTGA. There are 15 residues in the CDR3.

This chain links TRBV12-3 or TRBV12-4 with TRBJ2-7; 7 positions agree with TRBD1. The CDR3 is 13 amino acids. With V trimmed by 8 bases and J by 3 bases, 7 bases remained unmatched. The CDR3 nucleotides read TGTGCCAGCGCCCTGGGACAGAACTACGAGCAGTACTTC. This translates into CASALGQNYEQYF.

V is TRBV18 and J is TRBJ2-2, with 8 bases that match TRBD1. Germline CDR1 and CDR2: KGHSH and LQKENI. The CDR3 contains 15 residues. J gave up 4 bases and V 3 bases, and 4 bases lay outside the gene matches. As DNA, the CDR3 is TGTGCCAGCTCACCGCGGACAGGGTCCACCGGGGAGCTGTTTTTT. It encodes CASSPRTGSTGELFF.

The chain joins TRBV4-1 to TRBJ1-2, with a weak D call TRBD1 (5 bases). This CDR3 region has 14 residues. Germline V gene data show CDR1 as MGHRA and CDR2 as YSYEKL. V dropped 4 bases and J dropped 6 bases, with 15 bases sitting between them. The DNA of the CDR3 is TGCGCCAGCAGCCTCCGGACGGAGGGGCATGGCTACACCTTC. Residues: CASSLRTEGHGYTF.